Reported below is one T cell receptor (beta chain). The antigen it recognizes is unknown. Base qualities are not recorded, but no much larger clone differs from it by a single base. The germline ends are 12 bases apart after V is trimmed by 2 bases and J by 5 bases. There are 14 amino acids in the CDR3, from cysteine to phenylalanine inclusive. Only the CDR3 region is kept as DNA, spanning 42 bases read in frame from base 1. CDR1 and CDR2 are drawn from the germline V gene: KGHSH, LQKENI. This sample was taken from a study of shared clonotypes between healthy human individuals (dated by TCRdb to 2018 to 2021). Some background on the complete study: The cohort comprised two women and a few men aged 18 to 49 years. To estimate repertoire size and how much clonotype sharing occurs between individuals, the study deeply sequenced the blood TCR repertoires of roughly 5 healthy adults. Each donor's leukapheresis produced roughly between roughly 0.94 and 9.5 billion PBMCs. To increase sequencing depth and limit assay-specific biases, TCR repertoire library preparation and sequencing were carried out by different laboratories using diverse techniques.

The research as a whole found: The genetic and exposure-history diversity represented was limited by the small number of donors. Sampling was restricted to blood, and TCR repertoires in tissues likely differ from the TCR repertoires found in blood. Pairwise subsampling led to the expectation that sequencing depth would affect the degree of clonotype sharing among donors.

Using the deep immunoSEQ assay, TCR CDR3 regions were amplified from genomic DNA by multiplex PCR. Genomic DNA extracted from each cell subset was distributed evenly over all wells of several immunoSEQ 96-well plates, and each plate served as one replicate. Each replicate PCR for unsorted PBMC received approximately 0.3 ug genomic DNA, equal to 25,000 to 30,000 T cell genomes. Ten immunoSEQ deep assay plates were used to sequence unsorted PBMC genomic DNA. Purified libraries were quantified with a Qubit 3.0 fluorometer, sized on a Bioanalyzer 2100, and re-quantified with the KAPA Library Quantification kit. A separate single-read 150-cycle Illumina NextSeq 550 flow cell was used to sequence each immunoSEQ 96-well plate. Per the original workflow: Because the immunoSEQ output included only junctional sequences and no quality scores, the filtering could not be the same as the filtering used for full-length reads. To assign V/J genes and CDR3, sequences were annotated against IMGT germline references using PyIR, a Python wrapper for IgBLAST v1.9. Reads were filtered out if the reads had weak V/J assignments (E-value above 1e-6), no CDR3, stop codons, out-of-frame junctions, or ambiguous translated residues. V3J clonotypes were defined as sequences sharing the same inferred V gene, J gene, and CDR3 amino acid sequence. Percentage overlap between repertoires was calculated by dividing the number of shared unique clonotypes by the size of the smaller repertoire. Three approaches were used to assess repertoire richness: RTK rarefaction, the Chao1 estimator, and Recon v2.1 estimates of unobserved clonotypes. TCRdb carries this immuneACCESS record with in-frame sequences only. Its versions omit some clonotypes, under half of them owing to an unresolved V gene in the studies checked, with the rest unexplained. Clone size and V and J calls were adopted from that table, with D and trimming inferred from the DNA. This sample comprises about half a million clones, around 80% of them detected only once. More than 10% of the sample is taken by the ten largest.

Healthy HIV-negative adults with no recently reported acute infections or vaccinations were included as donors. Every donor was a Caucasian adult residing in Nashville, Tennessee, USA. For unsorted samples, 100 million or so PBMCs were counted, and genomic DNA was extracted using the QIAamp DNA Blood Mini kit. Blood was collected by leukapheresis, and PBMCs were isolated by Ficoll-Histopaque density gradient centrifugation and then cryopreserved in liquid nitrogen vapor phase. This TCR derives from a woman in her 40s in good health. Some clones in this sample may be carry-over from other donors' samples. The material sequenced was PBMCs. The rearranged chain carries TRBV18 and TRBJ2-5, with the D assignment possibly TRBD1 or TRBD2, given 5 matching bases for each. The encoded CDR3 is CASSPGTPRETQYF. The nucleotide sequence reads TGTGCCAGCTCACCAGGGACGCCGAGGGAGACCCAGTACTTC.